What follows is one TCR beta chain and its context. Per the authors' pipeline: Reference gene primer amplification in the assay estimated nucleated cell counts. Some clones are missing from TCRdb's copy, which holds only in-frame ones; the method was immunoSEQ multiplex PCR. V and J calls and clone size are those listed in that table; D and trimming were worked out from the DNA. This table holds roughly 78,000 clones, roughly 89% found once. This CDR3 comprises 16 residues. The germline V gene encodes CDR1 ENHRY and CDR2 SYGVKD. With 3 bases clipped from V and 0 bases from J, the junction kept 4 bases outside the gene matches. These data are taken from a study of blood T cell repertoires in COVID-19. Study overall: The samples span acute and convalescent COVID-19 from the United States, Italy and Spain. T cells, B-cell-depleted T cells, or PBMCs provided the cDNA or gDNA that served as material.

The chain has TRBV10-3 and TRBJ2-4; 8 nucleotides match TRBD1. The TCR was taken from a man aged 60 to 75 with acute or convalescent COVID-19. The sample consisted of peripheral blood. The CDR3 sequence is CAISERQGLAKNIQYF. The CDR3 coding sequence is TGTGCCATCAGTGAAAGACAGGGGCTAGCCAAAAACATTCAGTACTTC.